Here is one T cell receptor beta chain with its context. The antigen is undetermined. The CDR3 runs to 15 residues. The V gene lost 2 bases and the J gene lost 0 bases, with 11 bases spanning the gap. The germline CDR1 and CDR2 sequences are MNHEY and SVGAGI. This entry comes from a study of siplizumab effects on memory and regulatory T cells. Overall study findings and caveats: Siplizumab, the agent tested, significantly reduced alloreactive sequences traceable to unstimulated CD4+ memory cells. Mappable alloreactive CD4+ clones came from Treg cells 68.8% of the time on average with siplizumab, against 25% to 30% in controls.

Method: immunoSEQ multiplex PCR; TCRdb's copy keeps in-frame clones and lacks some. The sample carries fewer than 9,500 clones, approximately 74% recorded once. The clonotype was recovered from a human donor in good health. The V and J genes are TRBV6-5 and TRBJ2-7; possibly TRBD1 for D (6 bases). The sample consisted of effector memory CD8+ T cells sorted from blood. Specified subset: unstimulated CD8+ effector memory T cells. CDR3: CASSYLEGDSYEQYF. CDR3 coding DNA: TGTGCCAGCAGTTACCTCGAGGGGGACTCCTACGAGCAGTACTTC.